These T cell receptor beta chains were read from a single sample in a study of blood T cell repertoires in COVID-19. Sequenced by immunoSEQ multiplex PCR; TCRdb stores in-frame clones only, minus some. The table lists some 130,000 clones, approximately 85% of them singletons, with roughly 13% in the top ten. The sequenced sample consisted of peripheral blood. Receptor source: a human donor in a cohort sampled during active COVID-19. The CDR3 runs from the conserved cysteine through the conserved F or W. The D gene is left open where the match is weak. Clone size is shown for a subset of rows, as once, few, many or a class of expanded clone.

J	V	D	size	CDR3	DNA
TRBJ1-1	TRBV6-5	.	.	CASSRNMNTEAFF	TGTGCCAGCAGCAGGAACATGAACACTGAAGCTTTCTTT
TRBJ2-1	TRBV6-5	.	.	CASSSGQPNEQFF	TGTGCCAGCAGCTCCGGACAGCCAAATGAGCAGTTCTTC
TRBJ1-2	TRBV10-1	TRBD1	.	CASSPRQGDGYTF	TGCGCCAGCAGTCCTAGACAGGGTGACGGCTACACCTTC
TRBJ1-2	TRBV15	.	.	CATSRGRQSYGYTF	TGTGCCACCAGCAGAGGAAGACAGTCCTATGGCTACACCTTC
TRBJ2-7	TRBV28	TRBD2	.	CASSSIGGGGSSYEQYF	TGTGCCAGCAGCTCCATAGGCGGGGGGGGGTCCTCCTACGAGCAGTACTTC
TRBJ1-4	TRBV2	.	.	CASSEIDTLGEKLFF	TGTGCCAGCAGTGAGATAGACACTCTGGGCGAAAAACTGTTTTTT
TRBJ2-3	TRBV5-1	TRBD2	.	CASRTSGATDTQYF	TGCGCCAGCCGGACTAGCGGGGCCACAGATACGCAGTATTTT
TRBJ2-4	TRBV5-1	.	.	CASSLRVQYF	TGCGCCAGCAGCTTGAGAGTTCAGTACTTC
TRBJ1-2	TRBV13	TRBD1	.	CASSFRDRLSLASGYTF	TGTGCCAGCAGCTTTAGGGACAGACTTAGCTTGGCTAGTGGCTACACCTTC
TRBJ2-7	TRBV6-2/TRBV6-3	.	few	CASSTGGAASSYEQYF	TGTGCCAGCAGCACCGGGGGAGCGGCATCGTCCTACGAGCAGTACTTC
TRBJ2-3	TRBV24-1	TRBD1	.	CATSEGQGAGWSNTQYF	TGTGCCACCAGTGAGGGACAGGGGGCGGGTTGGTCAAATACGCAGTATTTT
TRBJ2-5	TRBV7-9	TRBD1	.	CASSPRDRGWLETQYF	TGTGCCAGCAGCCCTCGGGACAGGGGATGGTTAGAGACCCAGTACTTC
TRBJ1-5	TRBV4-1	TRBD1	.	CASKGQGDQPQHF	TGCGCCAGCAAGGGGCAGGGGGATCAGCCCCAGCATTTT
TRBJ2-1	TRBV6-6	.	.	CATRGGSYNEQFF	TGTGCCACCAGGGGGGGCTCCTACAATGAGCAGTTCTTC
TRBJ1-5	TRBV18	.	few	CASSPPGPNQPQHF	TGTGCCAGCTCACCACCGGGGCCTAATCAGCCCCAGCATTTT
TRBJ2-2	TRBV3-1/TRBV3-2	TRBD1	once	CASSQRQGWNTGELFF	TGTGCCAGCAGCCAACGACAGGGTTGGAACACCGGGGAGCTGTTTTTT
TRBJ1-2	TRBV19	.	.	CASSILQGGDYGYTF	TGTGCCAGTAGTATATTACAGGGTGGTGACTATGGCTACACCTTC
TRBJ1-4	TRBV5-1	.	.	CASPRSRALEKLFF	TGCGCCAGCCCGCGGAGCAGGGCGCTAGAAAAACTGTTTTTT
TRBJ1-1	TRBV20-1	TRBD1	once	CSAGQATEAFF	TGCAGTGCAGGACAGGCGACTGAAGCTTTCTTT
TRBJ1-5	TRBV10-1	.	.	CASSGGGKNQPQHF	TGCGCCAGCAGTGGGGGGGGAAAAAATCAGCCCCAGCATTTT
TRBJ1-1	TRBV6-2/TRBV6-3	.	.	CASSMQGGGTEAFF	TGTGCCAGCAGCATGCAAGGGGGTGGCACTGAAGCTTTCTTT
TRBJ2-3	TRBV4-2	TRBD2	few	CASWLAGSTDTQYF	TGTGCCAGCTGGTTAGCGGGGAGCACAGATACGCAGTATTTT
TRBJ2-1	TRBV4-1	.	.	CASSQDPQNAYNEQFF	TGCGCCAGCAGCCAAGATCCCCAGAACGCCTACAATGAGCAGTTCTTC
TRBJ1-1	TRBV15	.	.	CATSREGVNTEAFF	TGTGCCACCAGCAGAGAAGGGGTTAACACTGAAGCTTTCTTT
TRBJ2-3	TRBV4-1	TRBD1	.	CASSQETGQGAADTQYF	TGCGCCAGCAGCCAAGAGACTGGGCAGGGGGCTGCAGATACGCAGTATTTT
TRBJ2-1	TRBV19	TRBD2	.	CASSTPTAGSYNEQFF	TGTGCCAGTAGTACTCCCACAGCGGGGTCTTACAATGAGCAGTTCTTC
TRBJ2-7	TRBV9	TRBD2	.	CASSVVATSGGAEQYF	TGTGCCAGCAGCGTAGTAGCGACTAGCGGGGGGGCCGAGCAGTACTTC
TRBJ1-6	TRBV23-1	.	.	CASTPGPAFSYNSPLHF	TGCGCCAGCACCCCTGGGCCAGCATTCTCCTATAATTCACCCCTCCACTTT
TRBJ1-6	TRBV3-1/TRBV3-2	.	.	CASSHRQVDSPLHF	TGTGCCAGCAGCCATAGACAGGTGGATTCACCCCTCCACTTT
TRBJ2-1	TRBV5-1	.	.	CASSWGPRGARNNEQFF	TGCGCCAGCAGCTGGGGCCCTCGGGGGGCACGTAACAATGAGCAGTTCTTC
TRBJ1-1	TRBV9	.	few	CASSPPGPETEAFF	TGTGCCAGCAGCCCCCCAGGGCCGGAAACTGAAGCTTTCTTT
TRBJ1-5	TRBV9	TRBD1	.	CASSGPGQGHQPQHF	TGTGCCAGCAGCGGCCCCGGACAGGGCCATCAGCCCCAGCATTTT
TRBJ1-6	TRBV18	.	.	CASSPGQDNSPLHF	TGTGCCAGCTCACCAGGGCAGGATAATTCACCCCTCCACTTT
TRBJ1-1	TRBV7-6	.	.	CASSLGQGTEAFF	TGTGCCAGCAGCTTAGGTCAGGGCACTGAAGCTTTCTTT
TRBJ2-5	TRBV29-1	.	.	CSVEGRVQETQYF	TGCAGCGTTGAAGGCCGGGTTCAAGAGACCCAGTACTTC
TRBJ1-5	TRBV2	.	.	CASADSLGPQHF	TGTGCCAGCGCCGACAGTCTGGGTCCCCAGCATTTT
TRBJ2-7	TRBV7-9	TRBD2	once	CASSSTPTGLAGNEQYF	TGTGCCAGCAGCTCCACCCCCACGGGACTAGCGGGGAACGAGCAGTACTTC
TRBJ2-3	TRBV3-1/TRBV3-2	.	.	CASSQGRGGSTDTQYF	TGTGCCAGCAGCCAGGGGCGGGGCGGAAGCACAGATACGCAGTATTTT
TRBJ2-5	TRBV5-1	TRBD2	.	CASSLGPSGGWETQYF	TGCGCCAGCAGCTTGGGTCCTAGCGGGGGATGGGAGACCCAGTACTTC
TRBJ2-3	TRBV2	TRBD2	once	CASSYTSGGRITSTDTQYF	TGTGCCAGCAGTTATACTAGCGGGGGGAGAATAACTAGCACAGATACGCAGTATTTT
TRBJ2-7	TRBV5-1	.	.	CASSLDGYEQYF	TGCGCCAGCAGCTTGGACGGCTACGAGCAGTACTTC
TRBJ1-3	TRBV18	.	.	CASSPGLNSGNTIYF	TGTGCCAGCTCACCGGGACTGAACTCTGGAAACACCATATATTTT